This passage covers 5 T cell receptor beta chains from one sample sequenced in a study of regulatory T cells in long-lasting Graves disease (dated by TCRdb to 2020 to 2023). The library was prepared using multiplex PCR. Sequenced on an Illumina HiSeq 4000. To build TCR beta libraries, CDR3 regions were amplified by Arm-PCR using iRepertoire HTBI primers. TCRdb's own reprocessing of the public reads used fastp at Q25 and MiXCR and kept productive beta chains. Each entry merges the rows of one CDR3 protein and shows their most common DNA and genes. This sample comprises under 400,000 distinct CDR3 sequences, over 15% of them detected only once. 30% of the sample is in the top ten clones. The time point label here, explained by the study, means: newly diagnosed GD, antithyroid drugs for less than 3 months. RNA was extracted from PBMCs in TRIzol for both TCR sequencing and RNA sequencing. This sample also belongs to another study, concerning T cells in Graves' hyperthyroidism and ophthalmopathy.

Sequences were derived from peripheral blood mononuclear cells (PBMCs), sampled at new diagnosis, from a patient treated with antithyroid drugs. The receptor source for this set is a man between 40 and 49 years old with Graves disease. Donor details come from another sample of the same person, matched by shared clones.

This clonotype was seen only a few times. In DNA, the CDR3 is TGCGCCAGCAGCGCGGCCGTGGATAGTGCTGGAAACACCATATATTTT. Its protein is CASSAAVDSAGNTIYF. The V and J genes are TRBV5-1 and TRBJ1-3; D not resolved. Germline CDR1 SGHRS, CDR2 YFSETQ. This CDR3 comprises 16 residues. V was cut by 4 bases and J by 2 bases, with 16 bases left in between.

This clonotype was counted ten times or more. J is TRBJ2-2 and V is TRBV20-1; D ambiguous. V was clipped by 7 bases and J by 0 bases, with 12 bases between them. The CDR3 spans 14 residues. Germline V lookup: CDR1 DFQATT, CDR2 SNEGSKA (reference sequence). This CDR3 reads CSGSEQSNTGELFF. As DNA, the CDR3 is TGCAGTGGTTCAGAACAGTCGAACACCGGGGAGCTGTTTTTT.

The rearrangement uses TRBV7-2 and TRBJ2-7; D is unresolved. The germline V gene encodes CDR1 SGHTA and CDR2 FQGNSA. V lost 5 bases, J lost 3 bases, and 17 bases lay in between. CDR3 size: 15 residues. The CDR3 DNA is TGTGCCAGCAGCCCCACATTGAGCGCTAACTACGAGCAGTACTTC. It yields the protein CASSPTLSANYEQYF.

This clonotype was counted at least ten times. The V call is TRBV28, the J call TRBJ2-3; D might be TRBD2 (6 bases). The CDR3 covers 11 residues. V lost 6 bases, J lost 14 bases, and 15 bases lay in between. Germline CDR1 reads MDHEN; CDR2 reads SYDVKM. CDR3: CASSLRDLLYF. In nucleotides, the CDR3 is TGTGCCAGCAGCCTCCGGGACTTACTGTATTTT.

In this sample, this clonotype turned up many times. This chain uses TRBV3-1 with TRBJ1-2; D remains ambiguous. V lost 0 bases and J lost 8, with 10 bases in between. Germline loops: CDR1 LGHDT, CDR2 YNNKEL (reference sequence). This CDR3 has 13 amino acids. The CDR3: CASSQDSWTGYTF. DNA of the CDR3: TGTGCCAGCAGCCAAGATTCATGGACCGGCTACACCTTC.